The sequence of this T cell receptor (beta chain) was determined in a study of shared clonotypes between healthy human individuals. Cells designated naive CD8 were CD45RO-negative and were positively selected for CCR7, with terminally differentiated effector memory CD45RA+ cells excluded. Study donors comprised healthy, HIV-negative adults devoid of recent acute infection or vaccination. Study-level findings and limits: Memory subsets had estimated richness that was generally smaller than that of naive subsets. The naive CD4 repertoires of several donors were compared, and roughly 5% of clonotypes were shared. Researchers sampled only blood; tissue repertoires likely differ.

This clone has only one observation. What it recognizes is unknown. In the same sample, other DNA sequences code for this CDR3. The V and J ends lost 0 bases and 6 bases, in that order; junction bases with no gene match: 2. The V gene's germline CDR1 is PRHDT and CDR2 FYEKMQ (reference sequence). The CDR3 length is 13 residues. Generated by immunoSEQ multiplex PCR, the TCRdb table keeps only in-frame clones and is missing some. The table shows millions of clones, with roughly 91% occurring only once. The receptor was derived from a man aged 18 to 30 in good health. Some clones in this sample may be carry-over from other donors' samples. Material for sequencing was naive CD8+ T cells from PBMCs. V gene TRBV13 combines with J gene TRBJ2-7, with 7 nucleotides matching TRBD1. The CDR3 sequence is CASSLGRGREQYF. DNA for the CDR3: TGTGCCAGCAGCTTAGGGAGGGGGCGCGAGCAGTACTTC.